The clone carrying this T cell receptor (beta chain) appeared once. These data belong to a study of blood T cell repertoires in COVID-19. As for the study in general: The origin of the acute and convalescent COVID-19 samples was the United States, Italy and Spain. T cells, B-cell-depleted T cells, or PBMCs provided the cDNA or gDNA that served as material.

In the source study's methods: Estimated nucleated cell counts came from reference gene primer amplification. TCRdb's copy holds only in-frame clones and misses some; the assay was immunoSEQ multiplex PCR. V and J calls and clone size are copied from that table; D and trimming were computed from the DNA. The table lists some 190,000 clones, approximately 84% of them singletons. V was trimmed by 4 bases and J by 0 bases, leaving 15 bases between them. CDR3 length equals 17 residues. CDR1 MNHNS and CDR2 SASEGT come from the germline V gene. Recruited during active infection, patients (from Seattle) were subsequently followed longitudinally.

Sample: peripheral blood. This TCR was sampled from a woman of 80 years or more with COVID-19, enrolled during active disease. This chain links TRBV6-1 with TRBJ2-2; D may be TRBD2 (5 bases). CDR3 DNA: TGTGCCAGCAGTGTATCTGGGCTGAGGGCGAACACCGGGGAGCTGTTTTTT. Protein: CASSVSGLRANTGELFF.